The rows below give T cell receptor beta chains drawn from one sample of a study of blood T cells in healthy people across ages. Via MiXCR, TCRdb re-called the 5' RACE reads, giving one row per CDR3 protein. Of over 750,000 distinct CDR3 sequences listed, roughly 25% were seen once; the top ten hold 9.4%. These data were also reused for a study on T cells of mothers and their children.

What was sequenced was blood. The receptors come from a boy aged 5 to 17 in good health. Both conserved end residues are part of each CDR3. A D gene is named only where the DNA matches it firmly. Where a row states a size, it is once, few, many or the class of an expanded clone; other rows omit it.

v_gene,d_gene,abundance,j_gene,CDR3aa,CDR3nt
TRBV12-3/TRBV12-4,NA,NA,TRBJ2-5,CATSRGPQETQYF,TGTGCCACCTCAAGGGGACCACAAGAGACCCAGTACTTC
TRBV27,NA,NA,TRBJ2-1,CASSPWSNNEQFF,TGTGCCAGCAGTCCGTGGTCCAACAATGAGCAGTTCTTC
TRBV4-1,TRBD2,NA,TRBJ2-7,CASSQVAGGPYEQYF,TGCGCCAGCAGCCAAGTGGCGGGAGGGCCCTACGAGCAGTACTTC
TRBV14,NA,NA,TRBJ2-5,CASSHLFGKTETQYF,TGTGCCAGCAGCCACCTCTTCGGCAAAACGGAGACCCAGTACTTC
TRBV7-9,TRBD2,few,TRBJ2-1,CASSLPGLAGGESYNEQFF,TGTGCCAGCAGCTTACCGGGACTAGCGGGAGGGGAATCCTACAATGAGCAGTTCTTC
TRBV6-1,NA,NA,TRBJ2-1,CASSLPMGQFF,TGTGCCAGCTCCCTCCCCATGGGGCAGTTCTTC
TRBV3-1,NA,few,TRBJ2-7,CASSQDLKDEQYF,TGTGCCAGCAGCCAAGATCTGAAAGACGAGCAGTACTTC
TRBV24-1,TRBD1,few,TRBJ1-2,CATSAFPRGQDGYTF,TGTGCCACCAGTGCCTTCCCCAGGGGACAGGATGGCTACACCTTC
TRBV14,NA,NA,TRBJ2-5,CASSQVWDGVFIAEETQYF,TGTGCCAGCAGCCAAGTGTGGGATGGTGTGTTCATAGCGGAAGAGACCCAGTACTTC
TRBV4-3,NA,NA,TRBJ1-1,CASSQDRGGRASF,TGCGCCAGCAGCCAAGATAGAGGGGGGCGAGCTTCCTTT
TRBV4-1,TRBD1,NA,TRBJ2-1,CASSHVEIGTGDNEQFF,TGCGCCAGCAGCCACGTCGAAATCGGGACAGGGGACAATGAGCAGTTCTTC
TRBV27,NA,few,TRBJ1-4,CASSLSPLTNEKLFF,TGTGCCAGCAGTTTATCGCCCCTTACAAATGAAAAACTGTTTTTT
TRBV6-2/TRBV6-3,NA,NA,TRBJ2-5,CASRSYRELDETQYF,TGCGCCAGCAGATCCTACCGGGAGCTCGACGAGACCCAGTACTTC
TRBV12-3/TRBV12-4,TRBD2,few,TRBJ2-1,CASKLAGPLFF,TGTGCCAGCAAACTAGCGGGGCCCCTGTTCTTC
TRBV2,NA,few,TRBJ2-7,CASSGVPTSYEQYF,TGTGCCAGCAGCGGAGTGCCCACGTCCTACGAGCAGTACTTC
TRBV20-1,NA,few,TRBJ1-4,CSARDNRQGREKLFF,TGCAGTGCTAGAGATAACCGGCAGGGGCGCGAAAAACTGTTTTTT
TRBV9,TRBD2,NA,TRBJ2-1,CASSVSGTTTLEQFF,TGTGCCAGCAGCGTATCGGGGACTACAACCCTTGAGCAGTTCTTC
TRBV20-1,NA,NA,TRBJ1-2,CSARLGGGIGGYTF,TGCAGTGCTAGACTCGGAGGGGGTATTGGGGGCTACACCTTC
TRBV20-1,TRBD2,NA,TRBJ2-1,CSAPGPASGSNEQFF,TGCAGTGCCCCAGGGCCGGCTAGCGGGAGTAATGAGCAGTTCTTC
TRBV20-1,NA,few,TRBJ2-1,CSARPASFGNEQFF,TGCAGTGCTAGACCGGCTAGTTTTGGCAATGAGCAGTTCTTC
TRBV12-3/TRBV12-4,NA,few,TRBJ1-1,CASSHRSVNTEAFF,TGTGCCAGCAGCCACAGGTCCGTAAACACTGAAGCTTTCTTT
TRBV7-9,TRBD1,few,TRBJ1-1,CASSLAGTVGTEAFF,TGTGCCAGCAGCTTAGCCGGGACAGTAGGGACTGAAGCTTTCTTT
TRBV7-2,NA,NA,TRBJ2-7,CASSWDKLVYEQYF,TGTGCCAGCAGCTGGGACAAATTAGTCTACGAGCAGTACTTC
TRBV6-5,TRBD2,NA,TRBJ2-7,CASSRGTSGSREQYF,TGTGCCAGCAGCCGCGGGACTAGCGGGAGTCGCGAGCAGTACTTC
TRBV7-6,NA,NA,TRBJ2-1,CASSWGSKEDYNEQFF,TGTGCCAGCAGCTGGGGTTCGAAAGAGGACTACAATGAGCAGTTCTTC
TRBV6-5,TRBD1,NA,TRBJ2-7,CASSYSGPQGAHHEQYF,TGTGCCAGCAGTTACTCGGGCCCACAGGGGGCACACCACGAGCAGTACTTC
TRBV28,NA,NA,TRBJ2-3,CASSFAGGDTQYF,TGTGCCAGCAGTTTCGCCGGAGGGGATACGCAGTATTTT
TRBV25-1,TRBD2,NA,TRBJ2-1,CASSVWTSGTYNEQFF,TGTGCCAGCAGTGTCTGGACTAGCGGGACCTACAATGAGCAGTTCTTC
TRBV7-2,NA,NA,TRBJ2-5,CASSLEWIETQYF,TGTGCCAGCAGCTTAGAATGGATCGAGACCCAGTACTTC
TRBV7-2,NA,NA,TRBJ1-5,CASSTSTGDQPQHF,TGTGCCAGCAGCACCTCTACGGGGGATCAGCCCCAGCATTTT
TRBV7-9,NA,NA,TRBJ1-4,CASSPRTLVDEKLFF,TGTGCCAGCAGCCCCCGCACCCTAGTGGACGAAAAACTGTTTTTT
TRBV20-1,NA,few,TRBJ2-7,CSARDRARAYEQYF,TGCAGTGCTAGAGATCGGGCACGAGCCTACGAGCAGTACTTC
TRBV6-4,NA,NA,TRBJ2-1,CASSDKDNEQFF,TGTGCCAGCAGTGACAAGGATAATGAGCAGTTCTTC
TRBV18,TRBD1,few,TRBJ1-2,CASSHGQGHGYTF,TGTGCCAGCTCACACGGACAGGGGCATGGCTACACCTTC
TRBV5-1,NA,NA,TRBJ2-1,CASSSKITGKVVDEQFF,TGCGCCAGCAGCTCGAAAATAACAGGGAAGGTTGTCGATGAGCAGTTCTTC
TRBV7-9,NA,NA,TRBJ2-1,CASSLDFWGSSYNEQFF,TGTGCCAGCAGCTTAGATTTTTGGGGTAGCTCCTACAATGAGCAGTTCTTC
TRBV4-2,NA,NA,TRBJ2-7,CASSQDQGNEQYF,TGTGCCAGCAGCCAAGATCAGGGGAACGAGCAGTACTTC
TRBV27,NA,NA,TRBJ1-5,CASSFIGDQPQHF,TGTGCCAGCAGTTTTATCGGGGATCAGCCCCAGCATTTT
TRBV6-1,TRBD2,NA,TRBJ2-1,CASSPTSGGKLGLF,TGTGCCAGCAGTCCTACTAGCGGGGGGAAATTGGGCCTCTTC
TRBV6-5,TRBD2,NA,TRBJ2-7,CASSKLAGGLYEQYF,TGTGCCAGCAGCAAACTAGCGGGAGGCTTGTACGAGCAGTACTTC
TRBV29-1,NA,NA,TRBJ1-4,CSAAGGSEKLFF,TGCAGCGCGGCGGGCGGGAGCGAAAAACTGTTTTTT
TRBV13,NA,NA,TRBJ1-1,CASSIRPGAEAFF,TGTGCCAGCAGCATTCGCCCGGGGGCTGAAGCTTTCTTT
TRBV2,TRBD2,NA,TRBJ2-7,CAIKPPGLGLYEQYF,TGTGCCATCAAGCCCCCGGGACTAGGGCTTTACGAGCAGTACTTC
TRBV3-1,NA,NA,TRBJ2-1,CASSQDLPNEQFF,TGTGCCAGCAGCCAAGACTTACCAAATGAGCAGTTCTTC
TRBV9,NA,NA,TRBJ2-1,CASSVSRTNEQFF,TGTGCCAGCAGCGTAAGCCGAACGAATGAGCAGTTCTTC
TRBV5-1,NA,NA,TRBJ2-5,CASSLLSSTGETQYF,TGCGCCAGCAGTTTGCTGTCCTCTACGGGGGAGACCCAGTACTTC
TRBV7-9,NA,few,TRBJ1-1,CASSLLQQGRDTEAFF,TGTGCCAGCAGCTTACTTCAACAGGGCAGGGACACTGAAGCTTTCTTT
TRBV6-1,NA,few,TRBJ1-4,CASSGNLGSAEKLFF,TGTGCCAGCAGTGGAAACTTGGGCTCAGCGGAAAAACTGTTTTTT
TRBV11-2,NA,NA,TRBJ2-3,CASSSAFHTDTQYF,TGTGCCAGCAGCTCAGCGTTTCACACAGATACGCAGTATTTT
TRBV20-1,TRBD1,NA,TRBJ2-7,CSARDPTGLGLGQYF,TGCAGTGCTAGAGACCCGACAGGGCTGGGTTTGGGGCAGTACTTC
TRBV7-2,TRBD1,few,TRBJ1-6,CASSIRTGVDSPLHF,TGTGCCAGCAGCATAAGGACAGGGGTGGATTCACCCCTCCACTTT
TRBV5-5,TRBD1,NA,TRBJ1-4,CASSLAGRWDSATNEKLFF,TGTGCCAGCAGCTTGGCCGGACGGTGGGACAGTGCAACTAATGAAAAACTGTTTTTT
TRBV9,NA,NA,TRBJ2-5,CASSGYRVGTQYF,TGTGCCAGCAGCGGATACAGGGTGGGGACCCAGTACTTC